The 22 T cell receptor beta chains given below trace back to one sample, sequenced in a study of blood T cell repertoires in COVID-19. Using immunoSEQ multiplex PCR, the repertoire was profiled, and TCRdb retains in-frame clones only, with some absent. The data contain some 110,000 clones, 82% of them singletons. Sample: peripheral blood. The receptors come from a man between 65 and 79 years old with acute or convalescent COVID-19.

V is TRBV30 and J is TRBJ2-6, with D hard to call. Germline CDR1 and CDR2: GTSNPN and SVGIG (reference sequence). V lost 4 bases, J lost 4 bases, and 14 bases lay in between. The CDR3 length is 15 residues. This chain's CDR3 is CAWTGPHGGANVLTF. The CDR3, as DNA: TGTGCCTGGACAGGCCCTCATGGCGGGGCCAACGTCCTGACTTTC.

The chain carries TRBV6-1 and TRBJ2-3, with 8 bases fitting TRBD2. With V trimmed by 0 bases and J by 1 base, 3 bases remained unmatched. The CDR3 covers 16 residues. The germline V gene has CDR1 MNHNS and CDR2 SASEGT. The CDR3 coding sequence is TGTGCCAGCAGTGAAGCGGCGACTAGCGGCACAGATACGCAGTATTTT. This sequence encodes CASSEAATSGTDTQYF.

The chain recombines TRBV28 with TRBJ2-1; D not resolved. Germline lookup yields CDR1 MDHEN and CDR2 SYDVKM. CDR3 length equals 16 residues. V lost 5 bases, J lost 5 bases, and 19 bases lay in between. CDR3 DNA sequence: TGTGCCAGCAGTCCCCTGACATACAAAGACCACAATGAGCAGTTCTTC. Protein: CASSPLTYKDHNEQFF.

The V gene is TRBV5-8, the J gene TRBJ2-1, with TRBD2 matching over 7 bases. V was pared by 0 bases and J by 8 bases, with 5 bases of the junction left unmatched. The CDR3 consists of 14 residues. Per the germline V gene, CDR1 is SGHTS and CDR2 is YDEGEE. The CDR3: CASSLVLGGDEQFF. In DNA form, the CDR3 reads TGTGCCAGCAGCTTGGTGTTGGGGGGGGATGAGCAGTTCTTC.

The gene calls are TRBV6-1 and TRBJ2-1, with D tentatively TRBD2 (7 bases). V lost 1 base and J lost 9, with 16 bases in between. The V gene's germline CDR1 is MNHNS and CDR2 SASEGT. This CDR3 is built from 15 residues. The CDR3 DNA reads as TGTGCCAGCAGTGAAGTGGGCGGGAGAGGGGGTGAGCAGTTCTTC. Translated, it gives CASSEVGGRGGEQFF.

This clone turned up a few times. This rearrangement joins TRBV5-1 to TRBJ2-3, with a possible D match to TRBD2 (6 bases). The CDR3 consists of 16 residues. CDR1 and CDR2 from the germline V gene are SGHRS and YFSETQ. Trimming cost V 0 bases and J 7 bases, with 18 bases left between them. The DNA of the CDR3 is TGCGCCAGCAGCTTGGTTGGGGGGATTGGTTTGAATACGCAGTATTTT. Amino acid sequence: CASSLVGGIGLNTQYF.

The chain links TRBV2 to TRBJ2-1; TRBD2 aligns across 13 bases. CDR3 size: 19 residues. J lost 0 bases, V lost 6 bases, and 11 bases had no gene match. Germline V gene lookup returns CDR1 SNHLY and CDR2 FYNNEI. Here the CDR3 reads CASRKLGLAGLNSYNEQFF. The CDR3 DNA sequence: TGTGCCAGCAGGAAACTGGGACTAGCGGGATTGAACTCCTACAATGAGCAGTTCTTC.

The V call is TRBV5-1, the J call TRBJ2-7, with a possible D match to TRBD1 (5 bases). Between the trimmed V and J ends, which lost 5 bases and 2 bases, there was a span of 8 bases. CDR1 is SGHRS, CDR2 YFSETQ, per germline. CDR3 length: 12 amino acids. The CDR3 protein is CASRDNAYEQYF. The DNA for the CDR3 is TGCGCCAGCAGGGACAATGCCTACGAGCAGTACTTC.

The chain combines TRBV30 with TRBJ2-7; possibly TRBD1 for D (5 bases). The germline V gene encodes CDR1 GTSNPN and CDR2 SVGIG (reference sequence). The length of the CDR3 is 13 residues. V lost 1 base and J 1 base, leaving 8 bases between the germline ends. The CDR3 spells CAWSGQFSYEQYF. In nucleotides, the CDR3 is TGTGCCTGGAGTGGACAGTTTTCCTACGAGCAGTACTTC.

The rearrangement links TRBV2 to TRBJ1-2, with D possibly being TRBD1 (6 bases). This CDR3 contains 16 residues. The germline gives CDR1 SNHLY, CDR2 FYNNEI. Trimming took 6 bases from V and 5 from J, leaving 22 bases between them. Written as DNA, the CDR3 is TGTGCCAGCAGGCCAGGGGCTGCCCGTTCCCAATATGGCTACACCTTC. This sequence encodes CASRPGAARSQYGYTF.

The chain carries TRBV2 and TRBJ1-2; D may be TRBD1 (5 bases). Trimming took off 2 bases at V and 0 bases at J, with 7 bases between the two ends. The CDR3 sequence is 14 residues long. Germline CDR1 and CDR2: SNHLY and FYNNEI. CDR3 bases: TGTGCCAGCAGTGAACAACAGGCTAACTATGGCTACACCTTC. It yields the protein CASSEQQANYGYTF.

The rearrangement uses TRBV5-6 and TRBJ2-3; 9 bases match TRBD2. Germline CDR1 reads SGHDT; CDR2 reads YYEEEE. The junction had 8 bases not matched to a gene; V was cut back by 2 bases and J by 1 base. The CDR3 spans 17 residues. The CDR3 spells CASSLAGGDTRTDTQYF. CDR3 nucleotide sequence: TGTGCCAGCAGCTTAGCGGGGGGCGACACGCGCACAGATACGCAGTATTTT.

This clone appeared a few times. The chain recombines TRBV2 with TRBJ2-7; D unclear. CDR1 SNHLY and CDR2 FYNNEI come from the germline V gene. This CDR3 has 12 residues. The ends were cut back, 1 base at V and 6 bases at J, with 7 bases in the middle. CDR3 DNA sequence: TGTGCCAGCAGTGAAGAAGCTAGCGAGCAGTACTTC. This gives the protein CASSEEASEQYF.

The chain has TRBV29-1 and TRBJ1-2; no definite D call. Germline V gene data show CDR1 as SQVTM and CDR2 as ANQGSEA. The CDR3 is 13 amino acids. Trimming took off 3 bases at V and 1 base at J, with 9 bases between the two ends. The CDR3 DNA reads TGCAGCGTTGATGTCGGACTTAACTATGGCTACACCTTC. It is translated as CSVDVGLNYGYTF.

This chain joins TRBV30 and TRBJ1-4; D not resolved. Germline assignment: CDR1 GTSNPN and CDR2 SVGIG (reference sequence). This CDR3 spans 14 amino acids. With 5 bases removed from V and 1 base from J, the gap between germline ends came to 11 bases. The CDR3 sequence: CAWGIGGTNEKLFF. CDR3 DNA: TGTGCCTGGGGTATTGGCGGAACTAATGAAAAACTGTTTTTT.

As DNA, the CDR3 is TGTGCCAGCAGCCCCCCCCTAAAGCGGGGGGGACTCAATGAGCAGTTCTTC. As protein: CASSPPLKRGGLNEQFF. V is TRBV7-9 and J is TRBJ2-1; 10 nucleotides match TRBD2. Germline lookup yields CDR1 SEHNR and CDR2 FQNEAQ (reference sequence). The CDR3 extends over 17 amino acids. The V gene end was trimmed by 5 bases and the J gene end by 6 bases; junction bases not matched to a gene: 13.

The CDR3 loop is CASSLARVARELFF. In DNA, the CDR3 is TGTGCCAGCAGCTTGGCCAGGGTAGCAAGGGAGCTGTTTTTT. This chain joins TRBV5-8 and TRBJ2-2, with D tentatively TRBD1 (5 bases). In germline, CDR1 is SGHTS, CDR2 YDEGEE. The CDR3 covers 14 residues. With 0 bases removed from V and 9 bases from J, the gap between germline ends came to 12 bases.

This clone occurred once. V usage is TRBV3-1 (or the pseudogene TRBV3-2) and J usage is TRBJ2-3; D is unclear. Per germline, CDR1 LGHDT and CDR2 YNNKEL (reference sequence). This CDR3 spans 13 amino acids. V was cut by 5 bases and J by 2 bases, with 8 bases left in between. The CDR3 protein is CASSSTYTDTQYF. For the CDR3, the DNA is TGTGCCAGCAGCTCGACTTACACAGATACGCAGTATTTT.

This clone is a singleton in its sample. J is TRBJ2-7 and V is TRBV7-9; 9 nucleotides align to TRBD2. Germline V lookup: CDR1 SEHNR, CDR2 FQNEAQ (reference sequence). The CDR3 is 15 amino acids. V shed 7 bases, J shed 0 bases, and the junction held 7 bases outside the gene matches. This CDR3 reads CASNPFSGSSYEQYF. The DNA for the CDR3 is TGTGCCAGCAACCCGTTTAGCGGGAGCTCCTACGAGCAGTACTTC.

The chain couples TRBV13 to TRBJ2-3; D gene unclear. V was shortened by 5 bases and J by 6 bases, with 15 bases between the two germline ends. The germline V gene has CDR1 PRHDT and CDR2 FYEKMQ (reference sequence). The CDR3 is made up of 14 amino acids. The CDR3 is CASSERHHTDTQYF. CDR3 DNA sequence: TGTGCCAGCAGCGAAAGACACCACACGGATACGCAGTATTTT.

The chain is built from TRBV24-1 and TRBJ1-2, with D maybe TRBD1 (6 bases). This CDR3 has 14 residues. Germline V gives CDR1 KGHDR, CDR2 SFDVKD. Trimming took 4 bases from V and 4 from J, leaving 12 bases between them. CDR3 nucleotide sequence: TGTGCCACCAGTGACCCGGGACATAGCTATGGCTACACCTTC. Its translation: CATSDPGHSYGYTF.

The J gene is TRBJ2-3, the V gene TRBV5-5, with a tentative D call TRBD1 (6 bases). Germline loops: CDR1 SGHKS, CDR2 YYEKEE (reference sequence). Trimming pared 2 bases from V and 5 bases from J, leaving 9 bases between. The CDR3 loop spans 13 amino acids. CDR3 DNA: TGTGCCAGCAGCTTAGAAGGGGGAGATACGCAGTATTTT. The encoded protein is CASSLEGGDTQYF.